This TCR beta chain was captured in a study of T cell responses to AZD1222 COVID-19 vaccine (dated by TCRdb to 2020 to 2022). With respect to the entire study: AZD1222 recipients given second doses at about 4 weeks or at about 12 weeks were pooled, since spike-specific TCR depth and breadth were not found to differ between the two schedules. A total of 233 trial participants underwent TCR sequencing, of whom some 210 received two doses of AZD1222 and around 25 received two doses of the MenACWY control vaccine. Enrollment into the trials was organized by age into subgroups of 18-55, 56-69 and 70-plus years, and those subgroups contained approximately 160, 26 and 62 TCR-sequenced participants, respectively. Results and caveats for the whole study, not just this receptor: In the small 56-69-year group, the increase in depth fell short of significance, most likely because of low power. The whole spike protein was spanned by vaccine-associated CD4 TCRs, and dominant responses were seen in regions 160-218 and 743-854. Conclusions about previously exposed vaccinees are limited, since just five or six AZD1222 recipients were seropositive for SARS-CoV-2 at baseline. Reportedly, close to half of the unique spike-specific TCRs recognized epitopes lying outside the regions that are mutated in the B.1.351 and B.1.1.7 variants. Because no day 14 peak-response samples were available, repertoires were characterized only after the peak T cell response. Most participants were white British and females outnumbered males, and the authors suggested that clonal diversity may have been underestimated. After two AZD1222 doses, spike-specific TCR breadth and depth were significantly higher than at day 0 and than in MenACWY recipients.

Looking up the germline V gene (reference sequence) yields CDR1 SGHNT and CDR2 YYREEE. The germline V end is reduced by 5 bases and the J end by 0 bases; junction bases left unmatched: 3. From the cysteine up to the phenylalanine, the CDR3 has a length of 14 residues. Only the CDR3 DNA stays, 42 bases, in frame from base 1. Explained via the paper, the time point label denotes: baseline before first vaccination. Vaccinee samples came from UK trials COV001 and COV002, including a single-blind randomized controlled phase 2/3 trial of AZD1222 (ChAdOx1 nCoV-19) in healthy adults. For TCRbeta chain sequencing, PBMC samples from trial participants were taken at day 0 and at day 28 after the second dose. Comments on this clone: No antigen is known for it. Base quality data are lacking; no much larger clone is found one base away.

The CDR3 regions of human TCRbeta chains were analyzed by immunosequencing. The authors' analysis ran thus. TCRs in the repertoires were matched against a reference library of SARS-CoV-2-specific TCRs that had been generated with the MIRA antigen-specificity platform. Breadth meant the fraction of unique TCRs that were SARS-CoV-2-associated, whereas depth meant the fraction of total T cells that were SARS-CoV-2-associated. Each spike-specific TCR was assigned to its reactive spike region and to a CD4 or CD8 class using the MIRA data. Log10-transformed breadth and depth values were compared by one-way ANOVA with Sidak's multiple comparisons tests. TCRdb took over this immuneACCESS table, retaining in-frame rearrangements with V and J assigned. Such tables are incomplete; in checked studies, under half of the missing clones stem from an unresolved V gene, and the remainder is unexplained. V, J and clone size were drawn from that table, and D and trimming were deduced from the DNA. The sample table holds approximately 100,000 clones, of which around 91% were seen once. Clones ranked in the top ten supply about 5% of the sample.

This specimen was peripheral blood, taken on day 0 of AZD1222 vaccination. The V and J genes are TRBV5-4 and TRBJ2-3; 7 nucleotides in the junction match TRBD1. The receptor was derived from an adult in good health. The bases are TGTGCCAGCAGAGACAGGGCTAGCACAGATACGCAGTATTTT. The encoded protein is CASRDRASTDTQYF.